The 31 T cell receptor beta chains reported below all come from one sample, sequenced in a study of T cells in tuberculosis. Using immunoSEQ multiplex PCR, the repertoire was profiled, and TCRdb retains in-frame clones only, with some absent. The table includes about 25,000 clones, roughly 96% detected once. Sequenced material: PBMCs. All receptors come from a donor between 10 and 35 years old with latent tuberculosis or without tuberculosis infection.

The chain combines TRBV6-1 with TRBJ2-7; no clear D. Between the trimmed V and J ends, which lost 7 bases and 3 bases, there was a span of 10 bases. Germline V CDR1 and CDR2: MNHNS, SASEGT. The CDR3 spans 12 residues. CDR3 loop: CASILYGYEQYF. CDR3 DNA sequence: TGTGCCAGCATTCTATATGGCTACGAGCAGTACTTC.

CDR3 nucleotides: TGTGCCAGCAGTCCGGACAGGGGGCAACTATCGAACATTCAGTACTTC. It yields the protein CASSPDRGQLSNIQYF. The J gene is TRBJ2-4, the V gene TRBV2, with 11 positions matching TRBD1. CDR1 and CDR2 (germline): SNHLY, FYNNEI. The CDR3 contains 16 residues. V shed 5 bases and J 7 bases; nucleotides not matched to a gene: 10.

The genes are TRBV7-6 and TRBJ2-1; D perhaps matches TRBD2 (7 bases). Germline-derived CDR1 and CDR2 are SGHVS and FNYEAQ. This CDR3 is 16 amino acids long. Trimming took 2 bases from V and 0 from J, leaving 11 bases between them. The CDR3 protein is CASSLSGGPSYNEQFF. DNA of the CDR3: TGTGCCAGCAGCTTATCCGGGGGGCCCTCCTACAATGAGCAGTTCTTC.

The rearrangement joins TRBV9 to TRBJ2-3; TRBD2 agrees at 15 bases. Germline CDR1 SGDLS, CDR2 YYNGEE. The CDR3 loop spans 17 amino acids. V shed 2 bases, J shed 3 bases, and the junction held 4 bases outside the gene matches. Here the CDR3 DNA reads TGTGCCAGCAGCGTCGGACTAGCGGGGGGGCGGACAGATACGCAGTATTTT. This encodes CASSVGLAGGRTDTQYF.

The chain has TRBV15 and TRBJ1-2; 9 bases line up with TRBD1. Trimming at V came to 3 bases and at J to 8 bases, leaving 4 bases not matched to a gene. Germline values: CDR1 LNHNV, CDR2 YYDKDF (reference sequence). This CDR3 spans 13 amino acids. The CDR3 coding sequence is TGTGCCACCAGCAGCGGGACAGGGTCGGGCTACACCTTC. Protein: CATSSGTGSGYTF.

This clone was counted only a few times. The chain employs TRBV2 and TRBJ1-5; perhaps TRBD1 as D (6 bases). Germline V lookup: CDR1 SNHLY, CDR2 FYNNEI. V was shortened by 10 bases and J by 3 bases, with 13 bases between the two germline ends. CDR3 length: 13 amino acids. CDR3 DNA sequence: TGTGCCACCGCGACAGGTTCCAATCAGCCCCAGCATTTT. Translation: CATATGSNQPQHF.

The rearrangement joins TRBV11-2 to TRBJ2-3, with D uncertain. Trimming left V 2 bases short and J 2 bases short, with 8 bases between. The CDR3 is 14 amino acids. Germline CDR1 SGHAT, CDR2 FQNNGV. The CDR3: CASSLILNTDTQYF. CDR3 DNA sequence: TGTGCCAGCAGCTTAATACTGAACACAGATACGCAGTATTTT.

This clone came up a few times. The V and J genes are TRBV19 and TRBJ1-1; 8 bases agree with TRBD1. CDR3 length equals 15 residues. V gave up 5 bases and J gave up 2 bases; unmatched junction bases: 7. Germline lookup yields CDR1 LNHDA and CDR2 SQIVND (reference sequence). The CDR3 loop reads CASSSSGGVNTEAFF. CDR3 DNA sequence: TGTGCCAGTAGTTCGTCAGGGGGCGTAAACACTGAAGCTTTCTTT. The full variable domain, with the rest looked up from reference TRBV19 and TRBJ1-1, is DGGITQSPKYLFRKEGQNVTLSCEQNLNHDAMYWYRQDPGQGLRLIYYSQIVNDFQKGDIAEGYSVSREKKESFPLTVTSAQKNPTAFYLCASSSSGGVNTEAFFGQGTRLTVV.

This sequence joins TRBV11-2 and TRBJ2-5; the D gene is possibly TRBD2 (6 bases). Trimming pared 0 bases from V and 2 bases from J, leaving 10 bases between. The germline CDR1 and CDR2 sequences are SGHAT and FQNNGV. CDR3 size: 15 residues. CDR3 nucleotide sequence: TGTGCCAGCAGCTTAGAAGGGACTTCACAAGAGACCCAGTACTTC. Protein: CASSLEGTSQETQYF.

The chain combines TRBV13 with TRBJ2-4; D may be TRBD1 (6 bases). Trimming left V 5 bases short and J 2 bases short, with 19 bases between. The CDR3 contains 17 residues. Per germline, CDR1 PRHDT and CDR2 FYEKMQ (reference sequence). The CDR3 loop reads CASSPTGLGGTKNIQYF. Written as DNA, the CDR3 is TGTGCCAGCAGCCCTACAGGGTTGGGTGGGACCAAAAACATTCAGTACTTC.

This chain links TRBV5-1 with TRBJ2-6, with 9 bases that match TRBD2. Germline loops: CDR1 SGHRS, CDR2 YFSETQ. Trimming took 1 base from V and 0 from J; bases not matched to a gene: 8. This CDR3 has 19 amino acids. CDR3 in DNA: TGCGCCAGCAGCTTGTTAGTCGGCGGGGGGGCCTCTGGGGCCAACGTCCTGACTTTC. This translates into CASSLLVGGGASGANVLTF.

The CDR3 coding sequence is TGTGCCAGCAGTTTATTACCCCCCGGGGGTCAGCCCCAGCATTTT. Protein product: CASSLLPPGGQPQHF. This chain joins TRBV27 and TRBJ1-5, with D tentatively TRBD1 (5 bases). V lost 1 base, J lost 6 bases, and 13 bases lay in between. CDR1 and CDR2 (germline): MNHEY, SMNVEV (reference sequence). This CDR3 contains 15 residues.

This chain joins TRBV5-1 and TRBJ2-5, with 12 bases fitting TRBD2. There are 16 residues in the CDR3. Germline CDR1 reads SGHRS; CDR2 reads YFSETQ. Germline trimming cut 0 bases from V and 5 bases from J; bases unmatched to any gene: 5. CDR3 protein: CASSLASGGAGETQYF. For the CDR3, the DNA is TGCGCCAGCAGCTTGGCTAGCGGGGGGGCCGGGGAGACCCAGTACTTC. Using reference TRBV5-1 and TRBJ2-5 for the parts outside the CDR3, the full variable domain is KAGVTQTPRYLIKTRGQQVTLSCSPISGHRSVSWYQQTPGQGLQFLFEYFSETQRNKGNFPGRFSGRQFSNSRSEMNVSTLELGDSALYLCASSLASGGAGETQYFGPGTRLLVL.

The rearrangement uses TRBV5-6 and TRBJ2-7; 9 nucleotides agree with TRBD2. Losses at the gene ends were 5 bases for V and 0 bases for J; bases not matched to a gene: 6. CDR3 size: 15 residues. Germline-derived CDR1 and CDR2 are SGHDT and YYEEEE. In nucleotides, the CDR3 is TGTGCCAGCAGTCTTGGGACTAGCCACTCCTACGAGCAGTACGTC. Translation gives CASSLGTSHSYEQYV.

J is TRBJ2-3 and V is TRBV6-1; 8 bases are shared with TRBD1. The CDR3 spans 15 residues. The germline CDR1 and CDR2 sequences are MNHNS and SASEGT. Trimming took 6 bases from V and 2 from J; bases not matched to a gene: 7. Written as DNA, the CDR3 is TGTGCCAGCAGACCGGGACAGGAGTTCACAGATACGCAGTATTTT. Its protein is CASRPGQEFTDTQYF.

The CDR3 region is CASSFATGYTGELFF. The CDR3, as DNA: TGTGCCAGCAGCTTCGCGACAGGTTACACCGGGGAGCTGTTTTTT. The chain is built from TRBV7-6 and TRBJ2-2; D possibly corresponds to TRBD1 (6 bases). V dropped 3 bases and J dropped 3 bases, with 11 bases sitting between them. Germline lookup yields CDR1 SGHVS and CDR2 FNYEAQ. The CDR3 is made up of 15 amino acids.

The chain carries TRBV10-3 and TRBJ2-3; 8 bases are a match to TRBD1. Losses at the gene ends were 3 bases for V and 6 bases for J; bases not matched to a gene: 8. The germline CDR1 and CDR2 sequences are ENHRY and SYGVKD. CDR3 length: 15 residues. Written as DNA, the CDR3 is TGTGCCATCAGTGACCCGGACAGGGACGGTGATACGCAGTATTTT. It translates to CAISDPDRDGDTQYF.

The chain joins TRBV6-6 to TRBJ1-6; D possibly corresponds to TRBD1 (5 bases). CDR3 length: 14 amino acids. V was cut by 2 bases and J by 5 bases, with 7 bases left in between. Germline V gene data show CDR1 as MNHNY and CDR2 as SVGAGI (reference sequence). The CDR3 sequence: CASSYLGDNSPLHF. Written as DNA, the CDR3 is TGTGCCAGCAGTTACCTAGGGGATAATTCACCCCTCCACTTT.

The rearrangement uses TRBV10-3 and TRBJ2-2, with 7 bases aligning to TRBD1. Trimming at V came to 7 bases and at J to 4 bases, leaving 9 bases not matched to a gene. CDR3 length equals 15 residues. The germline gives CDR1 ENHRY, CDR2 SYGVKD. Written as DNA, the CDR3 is TGTGCCATCACTAGACAGGGCGTCGGCACCGGGGAGCTGTTTTTT. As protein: CAITRQGVGTGELFF.

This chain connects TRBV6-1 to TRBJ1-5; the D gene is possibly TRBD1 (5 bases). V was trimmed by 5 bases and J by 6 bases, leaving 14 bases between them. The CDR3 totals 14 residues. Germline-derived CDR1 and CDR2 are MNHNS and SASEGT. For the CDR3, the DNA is TGTGCCAGCAGTTCCCTTACAGGCGGTCAGCCCCAGCATTTT. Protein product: CASSSLTGGQPQHF.

The CDR3 DNA reads TGTGCCAGCAGCCAAGGGGAGGCGGACGCATACCTTTACACAGATACGCAGTATTTT. Its protein product is CASSQGEADAYLYTDTQYF. The chain employs TRBV4-2 and TRBJ2-3; a possible D gene is TRBD2 (6 bases). Germline CDR1 reads LGHNA; CDR2 reads YNFKEQ. The CDR3 extends over 19 amino acids. Deletions cut 1 base from V and 2 bases from J, with 22 bases between.

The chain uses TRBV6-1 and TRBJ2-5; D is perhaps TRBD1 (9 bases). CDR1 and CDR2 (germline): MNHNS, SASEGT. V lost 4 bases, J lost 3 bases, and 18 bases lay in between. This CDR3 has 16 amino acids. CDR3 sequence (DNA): TGTGCCAGCAGTGCCGGGACAGGGCGGGGGGAAGAGACCCAGTACTTC. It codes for CASSAGTGRGEETQYF.

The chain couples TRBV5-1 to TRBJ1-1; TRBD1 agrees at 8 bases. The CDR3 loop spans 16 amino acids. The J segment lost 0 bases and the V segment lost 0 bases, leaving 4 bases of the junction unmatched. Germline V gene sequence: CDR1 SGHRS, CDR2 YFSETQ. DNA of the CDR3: TGCGCCAGCAGCTTGGTGGGGACAGGAATGAACACTGAAGCTTTCTTT. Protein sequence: CASSLVGTGMNTEAFF.

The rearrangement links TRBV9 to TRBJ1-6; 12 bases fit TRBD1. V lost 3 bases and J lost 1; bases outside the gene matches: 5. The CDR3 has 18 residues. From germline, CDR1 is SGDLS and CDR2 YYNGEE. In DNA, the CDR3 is TGTGCCAGCAGCGCGAGGGGACAGGGGGCTTCCTATAATTCACCCCTCCACTTT. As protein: CASSARGQGASYNSPLHF. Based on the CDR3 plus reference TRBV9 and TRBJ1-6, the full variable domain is DSGVTQTPKHLITATGQRVTLRCSPRSGDLSVYWYQQSLDQGLQFLIQYYNGEERAKGNILERFSAQQFPDLHSELNLSSLELGDSALYFCASSARGQGASYNSPLHFGNGTRLTVT.

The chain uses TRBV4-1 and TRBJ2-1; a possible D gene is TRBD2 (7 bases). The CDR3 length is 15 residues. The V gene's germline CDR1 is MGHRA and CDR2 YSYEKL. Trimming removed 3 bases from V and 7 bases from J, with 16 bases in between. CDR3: CASSHGGAVANEQFF. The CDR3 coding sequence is TGCGCCAGCAGCCATGGGGGGGCGGTCGCGAATGAGCAGTTCTTC.

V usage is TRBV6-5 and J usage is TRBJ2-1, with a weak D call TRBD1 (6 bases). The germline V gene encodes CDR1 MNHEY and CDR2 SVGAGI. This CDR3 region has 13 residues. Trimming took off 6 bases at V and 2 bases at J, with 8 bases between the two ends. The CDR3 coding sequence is TGTGCCAGCAGCCGGGACACCTACAATGAGCAGTTCTTC. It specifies CASSRDTYNEQFF.

In nucleotides, the CDR3 is TGTGCCAGCAGCCCGGGAGGCCAGCCCCAGCATTTT. The encoded protein is CASSPGGQPQHF. The chain carries TRBV28 and TRBJ1-5, with no clear D. The germline gives CDR1 MDHEN, CDR2 SYDVKM. V lost 6 bases and J 7 bases, leaving 10 bases between the germline ends. CDR3 length: 12 amino acids.

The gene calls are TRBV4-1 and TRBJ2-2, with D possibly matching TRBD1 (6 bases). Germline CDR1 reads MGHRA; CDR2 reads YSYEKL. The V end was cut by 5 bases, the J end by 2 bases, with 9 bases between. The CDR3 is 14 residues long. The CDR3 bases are TGCGCCAGCAGCTCAGGGGCAAACACCGGGGAGCTGTTTTTT. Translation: CASSSGANTGELFF.

CDR3 DNA: TGCGCCAGCAGCTTGAAGGGGCTAGGCACCGGGGAGCTGTTTTTT. Translating gives CASSLKGLGTGELFF. J is TRBJ2-2 and V is TRBV5-1, with D perhaps matching TRBD1 (5 bases). This CDR3 spans 15 amino acids. Germline V gene data show CDR1 as SGHRS and CDR2 as YFSETQ. V lost 1 base and J lost 4, with 11 bases in between.

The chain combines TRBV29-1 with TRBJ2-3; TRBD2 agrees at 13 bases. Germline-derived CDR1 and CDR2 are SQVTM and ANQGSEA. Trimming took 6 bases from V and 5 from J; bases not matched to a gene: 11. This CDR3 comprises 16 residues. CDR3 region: CSVARLAGGSGDTQYF. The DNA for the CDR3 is TGCAGCGTCGCCAGACTAGCGGGGGGCTCCGGAGATACGCAGTATTTT.

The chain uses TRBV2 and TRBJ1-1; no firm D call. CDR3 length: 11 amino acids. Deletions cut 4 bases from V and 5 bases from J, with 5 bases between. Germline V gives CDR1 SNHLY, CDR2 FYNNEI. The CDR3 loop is CASSAGTEAFF. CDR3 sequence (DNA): TGTGCCAGCAGTGCGGGTACTGAAGCTTTCTTT.